Sequencing of this T cell receptor (beta chain) was carried out in a study of blood T cell repertoires in COVID-19. Profiled with immunoSEQ multiplex PCR; TCRdb holds only in-frame clones, not every one. The sample lists 120,000 or so clones, about 83% seen once, with about 3.9% in the top ten. The length of the CDR3 is 15 residues. The germline V gene encodes CDR1 MNHNY and CDR2 SVGAGI (reference sequence). The ends were cut back, 0 bases at V and 0 bases at J, with 8 bases in the middle. The TCR sequence derives from a man between 60 and 70 years old with acute or convalescent COVID-19. The material sequenced was peripheral blood. The V gene is TRBV6-6, the J gene TRBJ1-2, with D possibly being TRBD1 (5 bases). CDR3 coding DNA: TGTGCCAGCAGTTACTCTCAGGGTACTAACTATGGCTACACCTTC. It specifies CASSYSQGTNYGYTF.